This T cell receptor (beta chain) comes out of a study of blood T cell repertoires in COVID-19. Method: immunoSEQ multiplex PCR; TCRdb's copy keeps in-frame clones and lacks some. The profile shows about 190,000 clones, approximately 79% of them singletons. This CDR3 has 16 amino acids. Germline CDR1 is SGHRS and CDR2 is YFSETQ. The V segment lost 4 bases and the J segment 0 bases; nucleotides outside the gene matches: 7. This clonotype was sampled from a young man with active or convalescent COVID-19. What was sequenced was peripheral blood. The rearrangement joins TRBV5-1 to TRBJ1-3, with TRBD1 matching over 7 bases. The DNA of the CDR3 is TGCGCCAGCAGCCAGGGGGACACCCACTCTGGAAACACCATATATTTT. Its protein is CASSQGDTHSGNTIYF. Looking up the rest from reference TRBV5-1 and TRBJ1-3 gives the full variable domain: KAGVTQTPRYLIKTRGQQVTLSCSPISGHRSVSWYQQTPGQGLQFLFEYFSETQRNKGNFPGRFSGRQFSNSRSEMNVSTLELGDSALYLCASSQGDTHSGNTIYFGEGSWLTVV.